Below, 12 T cell receptor beta chains from the same sample are listed, as sequenced in a study of cytomegalovirus exposure and HLA in healthy donors. Repertoires were generated with immunoSEQ multiplex PCR, while TCRdb's copy carries only in-frame clones and drops some. There are some 130,000 clones in the sample; about 91% occur only once, and 0.95% to 1.5% lies in the top ten. The material sequenced was PBMCs. These receptors all come from a woman aged 18-29 years in good health and CMV-seronegative.

This chain links TRBV6-5 with TRBJ1-2; 7 nucleotides align to TRBD1. This CDR3 is 14 amino acids long. Germline V gene data show CDR1 as MNHEY and CDR2 as SVGAGI. J was trimmed by 8 bases and V by 5 bases; bases with no gene match: 11. CDR3 sequence reads: CASSAGPHRGGYTF. The CDR3 coding sequence is TGTGCCAGCAGTGCCGGCCCCCACAGGGGAGGCTACACCTTC.

The rearrangement links TRBV5-6 to TRBJ2-7; tentative D call: TRBD2 (6 bases). Germline-derived CDR1 and CDR2 are SGHDT and YYEEEE. The V end lost 1 base, the J end lost 1 base, and 18 bases lay between the germline ends. The CDR3 length is 17 residues. CDR3 sequence reads: CASSLFRAGPGSYEQYF. The DNA of the CDR3 is TGTGCCAGCAGCTTGTTTCGTGCGGGGCCCGGGTCCTACGAGCAGTACTTC. The full variable domain, rest sourced from reference TRBV5-6 and TRBJ2-7, is DAGVTQSPTHLIKTRGQQVTLRCSPKSGHDTVSWYQQALGQGPQFIFQYYEEEERQRGNFPDRFSGHQFPNYSSELNVNALLLGDSALYLCASSLFRAGPGSYEQYFGPGTRLTVT.

The CDR3: CASRARGAGEAFF. For the CDR3, the DNA is TGTGCCAGTAGGGCCAGGGGGGCTGGTGAAGCTTTCTTT. The V call is TRBV19, the J call TRBJ1-1; 7 positions agree with TRBD1. Germline loops: CDR1 LNHDA, CDR2 SQIVND (reference sequence). The CDR3 is made up of 13 amino acids. The trim removed 6 bases at V and 7 bases at J, leaving 8 bases unmatched.

J is TRBJ2-7 and V is TRBV19; a possible D gene is TRBD1 (6 bases). V lost 6 bases and J 0 bases, leaving 9 bases between the germline ends. The CDR3 contains 13 residues. The germline V gene has CDR1 LNHDA and CDR2 SQIVND (reference sequence). The chain's CDR3 is CASRLDSSYEQYF. For the CDR3, the DNA is TGTGCCAGTAGGTTGGACAGCTCCTACGAGCAGTACTTC.

This chain links TRBV7-2 with TRBJ2-3; possibly TRBD1 for D (6 bases). Trimming took off 5 bases at V and 2 bases at J, with 11 bases between the two ends. Germline assignment: CDR1 SGHTA and CDR2 FQGNSA. The CDR3 covers 14 residues. The CDR3 sequence: CASSPGAATDTQYF. The CDR3 DNA reads TGTGCCAGCAGCCCAGGGGCCGCCACAGATACGCAGTATTTT.

The chain employs TRBV10-1 and TRBJ2-2, with D perhaps TRBD1 (5 bases). Germline V gives CDR1 WNHNN, CDR2 SYGVQD (reference sequence). The CDR3 is made up of 15 amino acids. Trimming cost V 0 bases and J 6 bases, with 11 bases left between them. CDR3 DNA: TGCGCCAGCAGTGAGTCGCGGCAGGGATCCGGGGAGCTGTTTTTT. Translating it yields CASSESRQGSGELFF.

J is TRBJ2-3 and V is TRBV5-1, with 7 nucleotides matching TRBD1. This CDR3 has 16 amino acids. Germline-derived CDR1 and CDR2 are SGHRS and YFSETQ. V lost 5 bases, J lost 6 bases, and 15 bases stayed unmatched. This chain's CDR3 is CASRTRTGRLGDTQYF. Here the CDR3 DNA reads TGCGCCAGCAGAACCCGGACAGGCCGACTGGGGGATACGCAGTATTTT.

The V and J genes are TRBV6-1 and TRBJ2-2; TRBD2 matches 7 bases. Germline lookup yields CDR1 MNHNS and CDR2 SASEGT. The V and J ends lost 0 bases and 6 bases, in that order; junction bases with no gene match: 7. The CDR3 length is 16 residues. DNA for the CDR3: TGTGCCAGCAGTGAAGCGCGGGGGACGGGGGCCGGGGAGCTGTTTTTT. Encoded protein: CASSEARGTGAGELFF.

The chain links TRBV11-2 to TRBJ1-4; D remains unclear. The CDR3 runs to 16 residues. From germline, CDR1 is SGHAT and CDR2 FQNNGV. With 1 base removed from V and 8 bases from J, the gap between germline ends came to 17 bases. The CDR3 DNA reads as TGTGCCAGCAGCTTAGTATATCGGGGTTCCAGGGAAAAACTGTTTTTT. It is translated as CASSLVYRGSREKLFF.

The J gene is TRBJ2-1, the V gene TRBV6-5; 7 bases agree with TRBD1. Losses at the gene ends were 5 bases for V and 4 bases for J; bases not matched to a gene: 2. Germline loops: CDR1 MNHEY, CDR2 SVGAGI. The CDR3 consists of 13 residues. CDR3 sequence: CASSQQGYNEQFF. The DNA of the CDR3 is TGTGCCAGCAGTCAACAGGGGTACAATGAGCAGTTCTTC.

This chain connects TRBV19 to TRBJ2-3; D might be TRBD2 (5 bases). The V end lost 4 bases, the J end lost 9 bases, and 17 bases lay between the germline ends. CDR3 length: 14 residues. Germline V CDR1 and CDR2: LNHDA, SQIVND (reference sequence). The CDR3 DNA reads TGTGCCAGTAGTACCCGAGACGGGGTTGGAACGCAGTATTTT. As protein: CASSTRDGVGTQYF.

V usage is TRBV6-5 and J usage is TRBJ1-6; 8 nucleotides match TRBD1. The CDR3 has 15 residues. The ends lost 6 bases at V and 4 bases at J; junction bases unmatched: 5. In germline, CDR1 is MNHEY, CDR2 SVGAGI. The CDR3, as DNA: TGTGCCAGCAGATTTCAGGGGGCTTATAATTCACCCCTCCACTTT. Amino acids: CASRFQGAYNSPLHF.